The source of this T cell receptor beta chain is a study of STAT5B mutations in CD4+ large granular lymphocyte leukemia. Whole-study findings and limits: Data were not HLA-matched across samples. Top patient clones used TRBV06 genes more often: 8/27 versus 2/35 in controls.

Germline trimming cut 3 bases from V and 7 bases from J; bases unmatched to any gene: 8. The CDR3 contains 15 residues. Sequencing was at survey level. Libraries were prepared by immunoSEQ multiplex PCR; TCRdb keeps only in-frame clonotypes and omits some of them. The repertoire has more than 45,000 clones, less than 85% of them found once; the top ten carry 1.5%. A remark on this clone: The antigen remains unidentified.

The clonotype comes from a human donor in good health. The chain carries TRBV23-1 and TRBJ2-3; 9 bases agree with TRBD1. TRBV23-1 counts as an open reading frame of uncertain function. The specimen was CD4+ T cells from blood buffy coats. CDR3 region: CASSHHGQGRNTQYF. The CDR3 bases are TGCGCCAGCAGTCACCACGGACAGGGGCGTAATACGCAGTATTTT.